This TCR beta chain was sequenced during a study of cytomegalovirus exposure and HLA in healthy donors. The study, taken as a whole, reports: Most TCR sequences were uncommon, yet certain public TCRs appeared in many donors.

Remarks on this clone: Antigen specificity is unknown.

TCRdb's copy holds only in-frame clones and misses some; the assay was immunoSEQ multiplex PCR. This sample has nearly 110,000 clones, with 88% found just once. The CDR3 contains 16 residues. Germline CDR1 reads ENHRY; CDR2 reads SYGVKD. The V and J ends lost 4 bases and 2 bases respectively, with 14 bases between them. The approximately 120-subject validation cohort, separate from the roughly 670-subject first cohort, included the donors. Input material: PBMCs. V gene TRBV10-3 combines with J gene TRBJ2-2; the D gene is possibly TRBD2 (7 bases). The sequence was obtained from a woman younger than 35 in good health and CMV-seropositive. CDR3 nucleotides: TGTGCCATCAGTGGGGGGGGGCATCTCAACACCGGGGAGCTGTTTTTT. Translating gives CAISGGGHLNTGELFF.